This TCR beta chain was identified in a study of regulatory T cells in long-lasting Graves disease. Overall study results and limits: It was in persistent disease that TRBV28, TRBJ1-2 and TRBJ2-5 were favored.

The V gene end was trimmed by 2 bases and the J gene end by 4 bases; junction bases not matched to a gene: 10. Germline V lookup: CDR1 SGHDN, CDR2 FVKESK. This CDR3 comprises 18 residues. Time point of the sample: newly diagnosed GD, antithyroid drugs for less than 3 months. The TCR library used RNA extracted from PBMCs. This clonotype occurred a few times. Its antigen is undetermined. Investigators prepared the TCR beta libraries by applying iRepertoire HTBI primers and Arm-PCR of CDR3 regions. Authors' processing steps: Segment identification across samples yielded about 60 TRBV and some 13 TRBJ segments. Each CDR3 protein gets one entry after TCRdb re-called the multiplex PCR reads with MiXCR. TCRdb assigned the V and J calls; the authors' analysis was not used. The sample has 250,000 to 400,000 distinct CDR3 sequences; roughly 18% are singletons.

J is TRBJ2-7 and V is TRBV14; TRBD2 matches 14 bases. The sample was peripheral blood mononuclear cells (PBMCs), taken at new diagnosis, from a patient treated with antithyroid drugs. The TCR originated in a female donor with Graves disease. DNA of the CDR3: TGTGCCAGCAGCCAACGACTAGCGGGAGGGCCAAGTAATTACGAGCAGTACTTC. Its protein product is CASSQRLAGGPSNYEQYF.